Below, 9 T cell receptor beta chains from the same sample are listed, as sequenced in a study of OX40 agonist ivuxolimab in advanced cancers. Sequencing was performed with immunoSEQ multiplex PCR; in TCRdb, only in-frame clones are kept and a portion is missing. The profile shows about 69,000 clones, over 80% of them singletons. The source was CD4+ or CD8+ T cells sorted from blood, collected in a trial of the OX40 agonist ivuxolimab. Source of these receptors: an adult with an advanced solid tumor such as melanoma, head and neck, liver or kidney cancer.

The CDR3 sequence: CASSLEADSPLHF. CDR3 DNA sequence: TGCGCCAGCAGCTTGGAGGCGGATTCACCCCTCCACTTT. The genes are TRBV5-1 and TRBJ1-6, with D uncertain. CDR1 is SGHRS and CDR2 is YFSETQ in the germline V gene. This CDR3 comprises 13 residues. Trimming left V 0 bases short and J 8 bases short, with 6 bases between.

The table lists this clone with a count of one. The rearrangement uses TRBV28 and TRBJ2-2; TRBD1 aligns across 10 bases. This CDR3 comprises 16 residues. Unmatched junction bases numbered 9, after V lost 8 bases and J lost 3 bases. CDR1 is MDHEN and CDR2 is SYDVKM in the germline V gene. The CDR3 DNA reads TGTGCCAGCGACCAGGGGGGGACAGGGGACACCGGGGAGCTGTTTTTT. Its protein product is CASDQGGTGDTGELFF.

The chain employs TRBV19 and TRBJ2-7; 7 positions agree with TRBD1. Germline V gives CDR1 LNHDA, CDR2 SQIVND (reference sequence). V shed 3 bases and J 3 bases; nucleotides not matched to a gene: 8. The CDR3 length is 15 residues. CDR3 sequence reads: CASSMGQGVIYEQYF. The CDR3 DNA is TGTGCCAGTAGTATGGGGCAGGGGGTTATCTACGAGCAGTACTTC.

The chain has TRBV6-6 and TRBJ2-7; TRBD2 might be the D (5 bases). Deletions cut 8 bases from V and 2 bases from J, with 16 bases between. Germline V CDR1 and CDR2: MNHNY, SVGAGI (reference sequence). There are 14 residues in the CDR3. The CDR3 DNA reads TGTGCCAGCGGTGAGACCTTCGGGGCCTACGAGCAGTACTTC. Translated: CASGETFGAYEQYF.

CDR3 nucleotides: TGTGCCAGCAGCGGGGGACTGGCAGATACGCAGTATTTT. Translation gives CASSGGLADTQYF. This chain connects TRBV13 to TRBJ2-3, with D possibly TRBD2 on 6 matching bases. The CDR3 extends over 13 amino acids. Trimming removed 5 bases at V and 4 bases at J, with 10 bases between. Per germline, CDR1 PRHDT and CDR2 FYEKMQ (reference sequence).

CDR3 DNA sequence: TGTGCCAGCAGTGATCCAGGGGACGGCTACACCTTC. Its protein product is CASSDPGDGYTF. This chain joins TRBV2 and TRBJ1-2, with a tentative D call TRBD1 (6 bases). The ends were cut back, 3 bases at V and 8 bases at J, with 10 bases in the middle. This CDR3 spans 12 amino acids. Germline lookup yields CDR1 SNHLY and CDR2 FYNNEI.

The rearrangement links TRBV29-1 to TRBJ1-2; TRBD1 agrees at 10 bases. Per the germline V gene, CDR1 is SQVTM and CDR2 is ANQGSEA. Trimming at V came to 0 bases and at J to 4 bases, leaving 11 bases not matched to a gene. CDR3 length: 17 residues. CDR3 protein: CSVEDFGTGASGYGYTF. The CDR3 nucleotides are TGCAGCGTTGAAGATTTTGGGACAGGGGCATCTGGCTATGGCTACACCTTC. The full variable domain, in which reference TRBV29-1 and TRBJ1-2 provide the parts outside the CDR3, is SAVISQKPSRDICQRGTSLTIQCQVDSQVTMMFWYRQQPGQSLTLIATANQGSEATYESGFVIDKFPISRPNLTFSTLTVSNMSPEDSSIYLCSVEDFGTGASGYGYTFGSGTRLTVV.

The chain couples TRBV6-5 to TRBJ1-5; D remains ambiguous. Germline CDR1 is MNHEY and CDR2 is SVGAGI. CDR3 length: 13 residues. V dropped 0 bases and J dropped 3 bases, with 3 bases sitting between them. CDR3 amino acids: CASSYSANQPQHF. CDR3 nucleotide sequence: TGTGCCAGCAGTTACTCGGCCAATCAGCCCCAGCATTTT.

The gene calls are TRBV2 and TRBJ2-7, with D perhaps being TRBD1 or TRBD2 (5 bases each). The CDR3 totals 14 residues. Germline loops: CDR1 SNHLY, CDR2 FYNNEI. Deletions cut 5 bases from V and 7 bases from J, with 18 bases between. The CDR3: CASSPGTTFPEQYF. The CDR3 coding sequence is TGTGCCAGCAGTCCCGGGACCACATTCCCGGAGCAGTACTTC.